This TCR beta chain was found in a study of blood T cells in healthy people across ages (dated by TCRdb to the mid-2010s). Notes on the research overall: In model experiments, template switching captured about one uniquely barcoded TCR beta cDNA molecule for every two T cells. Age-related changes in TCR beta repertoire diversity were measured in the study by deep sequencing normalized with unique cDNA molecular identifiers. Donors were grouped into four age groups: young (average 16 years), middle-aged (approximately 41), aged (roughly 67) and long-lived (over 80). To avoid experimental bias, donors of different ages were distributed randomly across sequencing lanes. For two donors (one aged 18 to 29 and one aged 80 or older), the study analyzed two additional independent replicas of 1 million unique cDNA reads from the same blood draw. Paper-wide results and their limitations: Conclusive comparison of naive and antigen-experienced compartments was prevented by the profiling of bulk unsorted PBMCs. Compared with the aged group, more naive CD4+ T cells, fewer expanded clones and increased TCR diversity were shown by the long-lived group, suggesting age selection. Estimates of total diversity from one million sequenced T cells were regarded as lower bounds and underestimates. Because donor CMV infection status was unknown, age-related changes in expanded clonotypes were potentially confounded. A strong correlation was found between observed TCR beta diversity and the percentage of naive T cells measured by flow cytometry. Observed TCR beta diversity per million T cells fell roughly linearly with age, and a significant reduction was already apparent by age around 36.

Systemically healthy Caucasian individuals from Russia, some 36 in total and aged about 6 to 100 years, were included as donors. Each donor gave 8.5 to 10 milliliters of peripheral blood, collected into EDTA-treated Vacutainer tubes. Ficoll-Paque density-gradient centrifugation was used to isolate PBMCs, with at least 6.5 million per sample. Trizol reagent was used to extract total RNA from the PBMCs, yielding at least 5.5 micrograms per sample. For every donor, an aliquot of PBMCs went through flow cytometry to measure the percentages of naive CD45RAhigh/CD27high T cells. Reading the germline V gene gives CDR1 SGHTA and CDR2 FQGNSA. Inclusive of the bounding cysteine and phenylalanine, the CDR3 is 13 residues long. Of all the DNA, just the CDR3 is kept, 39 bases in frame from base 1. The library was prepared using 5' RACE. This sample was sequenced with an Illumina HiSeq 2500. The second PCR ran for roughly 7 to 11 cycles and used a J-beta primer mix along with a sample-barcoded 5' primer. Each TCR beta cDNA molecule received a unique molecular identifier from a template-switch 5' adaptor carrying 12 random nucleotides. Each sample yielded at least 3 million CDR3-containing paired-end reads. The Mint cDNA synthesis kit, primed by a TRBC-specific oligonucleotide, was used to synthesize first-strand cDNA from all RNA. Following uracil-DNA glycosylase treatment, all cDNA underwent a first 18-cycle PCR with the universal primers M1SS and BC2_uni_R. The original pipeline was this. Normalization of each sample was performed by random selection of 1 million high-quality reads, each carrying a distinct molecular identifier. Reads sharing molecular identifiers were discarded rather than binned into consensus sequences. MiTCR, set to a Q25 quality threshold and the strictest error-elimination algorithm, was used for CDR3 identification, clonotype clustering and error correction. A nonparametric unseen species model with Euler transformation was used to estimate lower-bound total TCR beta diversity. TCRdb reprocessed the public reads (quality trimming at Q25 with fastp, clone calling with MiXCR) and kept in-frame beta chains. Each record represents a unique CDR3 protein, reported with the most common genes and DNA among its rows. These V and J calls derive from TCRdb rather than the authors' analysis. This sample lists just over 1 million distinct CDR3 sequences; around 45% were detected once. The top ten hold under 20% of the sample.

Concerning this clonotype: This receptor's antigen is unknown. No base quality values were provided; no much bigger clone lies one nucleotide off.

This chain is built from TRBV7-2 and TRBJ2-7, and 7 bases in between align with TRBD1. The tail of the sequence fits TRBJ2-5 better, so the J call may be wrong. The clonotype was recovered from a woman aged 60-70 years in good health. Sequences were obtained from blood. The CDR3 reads CASSVTGQRTQYF. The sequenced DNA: TGTGCCAGCAGCGTGACAGGGCAGCGGACCCAGTACTTC.